Given below is one TCR beta chain in context. These data come from a study of blood T cell repertoires in COVID-19. Turning to the study itself: Both acute and convalescent COVID-19 samples were obtained from the United States, Italy and Spain. The cDNA or gDNA used as material had been derived from T cells, B-cell-depleted T cells, or PBMCs.

Germline V lookup: CDR1 SGDLS, CDR2 YYNGEE. This CDR3 region has 14 residues. Deletions cut 0 bases from V and 1 base from J, with 8 bases between. Per the authors' pipeline: How many nucleated cells were present was estimated from reference gene primer amplification. Assay: immunoSEQ multiplex PCR; the TCRdb copy retains only in-frame clones and omits some. That table furnishes V, J and clone size, whereas the DNA furnished D and trimming. The sample yields 200,000 to 300,000 clones, roughly 87% seen once. This sequence joins TRBV9 and TRBJ2-7; weak D call: TRBD1 (5 bases). Sequencing was carried out using peripheral blood. The origin of this receptor is a human donor in a cohort sampled during active COVID-19. In DNA, the CDR3 is TGTGCCAGCAGCGTAGAGGGGCCATCCTACGAGCAGTACTTC. It is translated as CASSVEGPSYEQYF.